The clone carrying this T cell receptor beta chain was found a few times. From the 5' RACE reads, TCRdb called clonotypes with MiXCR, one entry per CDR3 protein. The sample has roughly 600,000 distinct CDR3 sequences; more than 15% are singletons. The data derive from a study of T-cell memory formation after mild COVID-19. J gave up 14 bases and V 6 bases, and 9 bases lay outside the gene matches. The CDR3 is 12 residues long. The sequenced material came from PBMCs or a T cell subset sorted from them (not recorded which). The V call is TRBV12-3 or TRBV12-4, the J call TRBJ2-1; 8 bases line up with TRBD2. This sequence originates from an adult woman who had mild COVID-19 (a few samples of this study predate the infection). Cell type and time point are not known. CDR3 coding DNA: TGTGCCAGCAGCCTCGCCCGGGGGGGCGAGTTCTTC. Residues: CASSLARGGEFF.